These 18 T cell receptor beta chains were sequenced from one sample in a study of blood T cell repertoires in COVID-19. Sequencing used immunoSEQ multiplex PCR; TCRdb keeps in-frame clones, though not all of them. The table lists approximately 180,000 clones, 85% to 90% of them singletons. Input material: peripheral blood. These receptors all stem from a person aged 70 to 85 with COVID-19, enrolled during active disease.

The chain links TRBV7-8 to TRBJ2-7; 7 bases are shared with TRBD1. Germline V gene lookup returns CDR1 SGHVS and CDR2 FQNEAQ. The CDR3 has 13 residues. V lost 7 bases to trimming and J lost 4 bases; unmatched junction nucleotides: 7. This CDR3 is CASIAGGSYEQYF. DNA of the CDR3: TGTGCCAGCATCGCAGGGGGTTCTTACGAGCAGTACTTC.

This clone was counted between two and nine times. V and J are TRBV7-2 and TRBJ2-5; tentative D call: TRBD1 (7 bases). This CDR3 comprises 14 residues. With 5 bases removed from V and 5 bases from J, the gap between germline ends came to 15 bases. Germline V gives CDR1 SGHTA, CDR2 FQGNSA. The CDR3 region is CASSQRRGRETQYF. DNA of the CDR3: TGTGCCAGCAGCCAACGGAGGGGGCGGGAGACCCAGTACTTC.

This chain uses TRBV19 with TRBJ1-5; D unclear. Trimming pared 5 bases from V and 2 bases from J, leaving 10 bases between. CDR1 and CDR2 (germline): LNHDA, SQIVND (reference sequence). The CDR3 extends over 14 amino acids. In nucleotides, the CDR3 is TGTGCCAGTAGTGGCGGTTGGCGCAATCAGCCCCAGCATTTT. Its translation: CASSGGWRNQPQHF.

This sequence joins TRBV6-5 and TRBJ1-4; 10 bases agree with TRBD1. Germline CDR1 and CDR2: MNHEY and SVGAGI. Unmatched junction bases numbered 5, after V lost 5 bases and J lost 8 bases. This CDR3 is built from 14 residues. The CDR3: CASSRQGANEKLFF. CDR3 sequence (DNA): TGTGCCAGCAGTAGACAGGGGGCGAACGAAAAACTGTTTTTT.

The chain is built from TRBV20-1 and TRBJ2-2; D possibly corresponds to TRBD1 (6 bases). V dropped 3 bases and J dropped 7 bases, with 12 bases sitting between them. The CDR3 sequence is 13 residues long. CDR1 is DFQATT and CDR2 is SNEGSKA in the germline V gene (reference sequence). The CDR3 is CSASPGHNGELFF. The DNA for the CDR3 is TGCAGTGCTAGTCCGGGACATAACGGGGAGCTGTTTTTT.

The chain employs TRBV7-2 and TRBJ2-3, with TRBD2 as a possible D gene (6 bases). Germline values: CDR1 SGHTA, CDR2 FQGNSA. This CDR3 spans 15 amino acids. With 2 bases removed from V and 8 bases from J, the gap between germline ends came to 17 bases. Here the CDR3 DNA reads TGTGCCAGCAGCTTACTAGCTAGTTCGCGGGGTACGCAGTATTTT. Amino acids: CASSLLASSRGTQYF.

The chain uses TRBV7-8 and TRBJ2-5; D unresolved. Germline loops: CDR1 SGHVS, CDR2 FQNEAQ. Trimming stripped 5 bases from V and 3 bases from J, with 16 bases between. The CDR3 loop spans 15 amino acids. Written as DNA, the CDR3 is TGTGCCAGCAGCGTCCGTCTAGTAACCGAAGAGACCCAGTACTTC. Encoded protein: CASSVRLVTEETQYF.

DNA for the CDR3: TGCAGCGTTGACAGGGATCCCCTCTCTGGGGCCAACGTCCTGACTTTC. Translation gives CSVDRDPLSGANVLTF. The V call is TRBV29-1, the J call TRBJ2-6, with D perhaps TRBD1 (5 bases). V was cut by 3 bases and J by 0 bases, with 12 bases left in between. The CDR3 totals 16 residues. Looked up from germline, CDR1 is SQVTM and CDR2 is ANQGSEA.

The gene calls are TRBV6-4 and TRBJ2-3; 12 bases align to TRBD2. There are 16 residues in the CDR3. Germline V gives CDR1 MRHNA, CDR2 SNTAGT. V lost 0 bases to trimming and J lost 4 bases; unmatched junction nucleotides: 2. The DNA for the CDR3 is TGTGCCAGCAGTGACTCGACTAGCGGGGGTGCAGATACGCAGTATTTT. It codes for CASSDSTSGGADTQYF.

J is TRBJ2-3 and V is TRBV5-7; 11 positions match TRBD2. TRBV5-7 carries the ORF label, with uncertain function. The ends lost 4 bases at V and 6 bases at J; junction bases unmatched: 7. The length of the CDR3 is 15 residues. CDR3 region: CASSDASGGNDTQYF. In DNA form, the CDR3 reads TGTGCCAGCAGCGATGCTAGCGGGGGGAACGATACGCAGTATTTT.

The CDR3 is CASSIGQVHEQYF. CDR3 nucleotides: TGCGCCAGCAGCATTGGACAGGTCCACGAGCAGTACTTC. The chain employs TRBV5-1 and TRBJ2-7, with 7 bases matching TRBD1. Germline loops: CDR1 SGHRS, CDR2 YFSETQ. CDR3 length equals 13 residues. The J segment lost 5 bases and the V segment lost 4 bases, leaving 6 bases of the junction unmatched.

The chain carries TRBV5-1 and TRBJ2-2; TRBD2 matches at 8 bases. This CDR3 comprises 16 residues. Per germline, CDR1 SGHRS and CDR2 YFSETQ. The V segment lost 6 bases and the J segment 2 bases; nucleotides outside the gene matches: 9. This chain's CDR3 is CASTPRWTSNTGELFF. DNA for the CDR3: TGCGCCAGCACCCCTCGGTGGACTAGCAACACCGGGGAGCTGTTTTTT.

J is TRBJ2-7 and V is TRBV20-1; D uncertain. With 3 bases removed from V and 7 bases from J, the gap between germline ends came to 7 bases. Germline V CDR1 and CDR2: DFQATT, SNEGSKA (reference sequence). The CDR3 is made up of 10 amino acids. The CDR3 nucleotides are TGCAGTGCTAGTTACGGGGAGCAGTACTTC. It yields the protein CSASYGEQYF.

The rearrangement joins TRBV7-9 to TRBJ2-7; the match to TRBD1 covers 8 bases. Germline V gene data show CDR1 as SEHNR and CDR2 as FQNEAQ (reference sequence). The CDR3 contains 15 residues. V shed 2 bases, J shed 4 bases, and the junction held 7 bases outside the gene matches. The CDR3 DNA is TGTGCCAGCAGCTTAAAAGGGACAGGTAATTACGAGCAGTACTTC. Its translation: CASSLKGTGNYEQYF.

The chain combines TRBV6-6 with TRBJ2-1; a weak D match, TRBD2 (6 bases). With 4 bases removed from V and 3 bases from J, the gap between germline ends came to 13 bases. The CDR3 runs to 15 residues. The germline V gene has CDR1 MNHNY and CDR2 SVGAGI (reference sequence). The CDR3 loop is CASSFRRGLYNEQFF. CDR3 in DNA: TGTGCCAGCAGTTTTCGGCGGGGTCTCTACAATGAGCAGTTCTTC.

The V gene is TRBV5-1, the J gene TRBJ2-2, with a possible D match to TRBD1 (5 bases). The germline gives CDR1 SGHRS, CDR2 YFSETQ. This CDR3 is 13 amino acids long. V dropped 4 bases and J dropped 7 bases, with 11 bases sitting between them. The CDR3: CASSQGVDGELFF. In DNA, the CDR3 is TGCGCCAGCAGCCAAGGGGTAGACGGGGAGCTGTTTTTT.

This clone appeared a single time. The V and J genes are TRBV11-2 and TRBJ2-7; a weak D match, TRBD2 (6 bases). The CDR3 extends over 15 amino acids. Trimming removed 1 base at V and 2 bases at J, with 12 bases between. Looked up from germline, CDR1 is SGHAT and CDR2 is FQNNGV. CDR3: CASSLVERATYEQYF. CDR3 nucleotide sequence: TGTGCCAGCAGCTTAGTGGAGCGGGCGACCTACGAGCAGTACTTC.

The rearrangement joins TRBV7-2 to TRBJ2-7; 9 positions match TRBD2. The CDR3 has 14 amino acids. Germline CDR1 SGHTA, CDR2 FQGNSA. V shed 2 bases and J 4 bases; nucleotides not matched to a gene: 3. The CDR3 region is CASSLPGLAYEQYF. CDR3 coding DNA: TGTGCCAGCAGCTTACCGGGACTAGCTTACGAGCAGTACTTC.